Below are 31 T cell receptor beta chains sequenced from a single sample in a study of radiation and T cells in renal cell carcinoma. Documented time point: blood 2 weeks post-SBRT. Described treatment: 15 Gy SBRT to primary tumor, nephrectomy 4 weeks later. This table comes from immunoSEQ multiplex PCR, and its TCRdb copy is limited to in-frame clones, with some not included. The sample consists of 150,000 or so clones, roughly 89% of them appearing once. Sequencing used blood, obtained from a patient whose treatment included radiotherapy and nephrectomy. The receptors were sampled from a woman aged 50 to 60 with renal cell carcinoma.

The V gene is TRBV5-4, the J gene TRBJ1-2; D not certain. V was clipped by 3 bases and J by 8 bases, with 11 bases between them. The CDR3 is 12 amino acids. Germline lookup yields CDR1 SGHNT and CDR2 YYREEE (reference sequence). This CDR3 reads CASSWRGEGYTF. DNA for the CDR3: TGTGCCAGCAGCTGGCGGGGAGAAGGCTACACCTTC.

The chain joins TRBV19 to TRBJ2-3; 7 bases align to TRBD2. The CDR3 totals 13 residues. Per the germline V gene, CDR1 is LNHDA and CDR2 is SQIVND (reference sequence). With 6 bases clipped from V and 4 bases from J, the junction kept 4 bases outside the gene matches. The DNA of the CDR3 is TGTGCCAGTAGCCGGGGGAGGGCAGATACGCAGTATTTT. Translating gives CASSRGRADTQYF.

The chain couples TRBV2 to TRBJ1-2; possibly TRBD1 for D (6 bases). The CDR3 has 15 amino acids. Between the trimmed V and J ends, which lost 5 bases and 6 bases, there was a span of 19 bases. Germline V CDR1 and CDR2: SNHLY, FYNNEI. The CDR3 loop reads CASSSGAPQPNGYTF. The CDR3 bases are TGTGCCAGCAGTTCGGGGGCGCCTCAACCCAATGGCTACACCTTC.

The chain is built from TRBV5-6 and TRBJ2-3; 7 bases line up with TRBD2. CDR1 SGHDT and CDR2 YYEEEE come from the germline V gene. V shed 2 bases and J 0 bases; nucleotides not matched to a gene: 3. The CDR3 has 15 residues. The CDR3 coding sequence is TGTGCCAGCAGCTTTCGCGGGGGAAGCACAGATACGCAGTATTTT. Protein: CASSFRGGSTDTQYF.

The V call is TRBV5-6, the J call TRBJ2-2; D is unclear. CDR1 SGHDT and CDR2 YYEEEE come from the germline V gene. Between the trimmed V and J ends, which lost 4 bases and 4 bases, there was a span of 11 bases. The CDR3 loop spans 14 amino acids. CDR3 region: CASSPRVFTGELFF. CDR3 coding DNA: TGTGCCAGCAGCCCCCGGGTCTTCACCGGGGAGCTGTTTTTT.

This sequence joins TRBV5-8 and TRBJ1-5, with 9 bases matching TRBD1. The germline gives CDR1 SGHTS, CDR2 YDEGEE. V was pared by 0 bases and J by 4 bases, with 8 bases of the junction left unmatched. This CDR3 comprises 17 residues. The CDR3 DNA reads TGTGCCAGCAGCTTGGTTTGGAGCGGGACAGGGAATCAGCCCCAGCATTTT. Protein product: CASSLVWSGTGNQPQHF. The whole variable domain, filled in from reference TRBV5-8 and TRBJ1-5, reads EAGVTQSPTHLIKTRGQQATLRCSPISGHTSVYWYQQALGLGLQFLLWYDEGEERNRGNFPPRFSGRQFPNYSSELNVNALELEDSALYLCASSLVWSGTGNQPQHFGDGTRLSIL.

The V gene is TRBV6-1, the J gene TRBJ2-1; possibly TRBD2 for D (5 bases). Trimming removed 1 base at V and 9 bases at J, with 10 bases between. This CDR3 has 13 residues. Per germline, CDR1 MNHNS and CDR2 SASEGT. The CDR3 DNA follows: TGTGCCAGCAGTGAAGTGAGGGTCGCTGAGCAGTTCTTC. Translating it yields CASSEVRVAEQFF.

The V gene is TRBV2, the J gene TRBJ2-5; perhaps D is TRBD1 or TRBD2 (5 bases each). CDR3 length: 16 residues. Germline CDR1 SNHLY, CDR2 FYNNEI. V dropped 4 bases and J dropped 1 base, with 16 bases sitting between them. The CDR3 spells CASSGRGQISQETQYF. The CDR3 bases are TGTGCCAGCAGTGGTCGGGGCCAGATAAGCCAAGAGACCCAGTACTTC.

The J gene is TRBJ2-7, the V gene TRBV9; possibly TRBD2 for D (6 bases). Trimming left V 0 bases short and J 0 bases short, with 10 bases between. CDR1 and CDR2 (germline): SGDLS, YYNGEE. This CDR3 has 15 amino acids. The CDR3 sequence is CASSVGWRDSYEQYF. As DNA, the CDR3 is TGTGCCAGCAGCGTAGGTTGGCGGGACTCCTACGAGCAGTACTTC.

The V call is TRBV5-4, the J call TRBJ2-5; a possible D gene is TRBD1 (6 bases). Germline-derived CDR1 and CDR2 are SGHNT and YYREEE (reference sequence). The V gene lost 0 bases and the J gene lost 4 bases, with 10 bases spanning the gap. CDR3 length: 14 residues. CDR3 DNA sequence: TGTGCCAGCAGCTTGGCCAGGGGAGTAGAGACCCAGTACTTC. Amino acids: CASSLARGVETQYF.

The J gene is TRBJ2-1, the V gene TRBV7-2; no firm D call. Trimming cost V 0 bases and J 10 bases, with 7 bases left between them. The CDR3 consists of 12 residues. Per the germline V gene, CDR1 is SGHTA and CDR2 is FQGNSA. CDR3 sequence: CASSLAGWEQFF. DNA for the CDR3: TGTGCCAGCAGCTTAGCCGGTTGGGAGCAGTTCTTC.

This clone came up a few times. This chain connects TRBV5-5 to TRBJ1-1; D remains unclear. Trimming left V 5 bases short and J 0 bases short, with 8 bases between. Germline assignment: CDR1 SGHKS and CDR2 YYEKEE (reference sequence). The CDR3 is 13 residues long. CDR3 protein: CASSIFLNTEAFF. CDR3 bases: TGTGCCAGCAGTATCTTCCTGAACACTGAAGCTTTCTTT.

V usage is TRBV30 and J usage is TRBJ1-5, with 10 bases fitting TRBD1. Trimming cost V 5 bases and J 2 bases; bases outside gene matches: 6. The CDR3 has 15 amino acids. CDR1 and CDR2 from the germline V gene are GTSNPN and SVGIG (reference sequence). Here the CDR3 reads CAWGDRGLGNQPQHF. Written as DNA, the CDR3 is TGTGCCTGGGGGGACAGGGGTTTGGGCAATCAGCCCCAGCATTTT.

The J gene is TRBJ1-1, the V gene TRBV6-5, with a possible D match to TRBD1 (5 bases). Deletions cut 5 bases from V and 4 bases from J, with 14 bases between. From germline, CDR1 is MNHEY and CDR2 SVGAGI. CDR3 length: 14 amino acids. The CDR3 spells CASSGGGKGTEAFF. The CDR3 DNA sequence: TGTGCCAGCAGTGGGGGGGGAAAGGGCACTGAAGCTTTCTTT.

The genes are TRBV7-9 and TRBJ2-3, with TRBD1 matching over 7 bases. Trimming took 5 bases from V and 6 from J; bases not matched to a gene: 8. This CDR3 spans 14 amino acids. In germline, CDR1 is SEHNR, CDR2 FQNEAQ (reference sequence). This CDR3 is CASSPGQWGDTQYF. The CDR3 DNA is TGTGCCAGCAGCCCGGGACAGTGGGGGGATACGCAGTATTTT.

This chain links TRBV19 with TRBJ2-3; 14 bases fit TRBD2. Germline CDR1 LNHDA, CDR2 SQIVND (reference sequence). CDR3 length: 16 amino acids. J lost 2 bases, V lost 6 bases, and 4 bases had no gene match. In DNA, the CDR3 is TGTGCCAGTAGCGGGACTAGCGGGGGATCCACAGATACGCAGTATTTT. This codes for CASSGTSGGSTDTQYF.

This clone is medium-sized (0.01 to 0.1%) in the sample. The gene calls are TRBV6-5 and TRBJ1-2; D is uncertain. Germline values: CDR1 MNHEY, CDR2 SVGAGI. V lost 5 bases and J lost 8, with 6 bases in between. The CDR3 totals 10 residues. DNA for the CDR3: TGTGCCAGCAGTCGAGGGGGCTACACCTTC. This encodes CASSRGGYTF.

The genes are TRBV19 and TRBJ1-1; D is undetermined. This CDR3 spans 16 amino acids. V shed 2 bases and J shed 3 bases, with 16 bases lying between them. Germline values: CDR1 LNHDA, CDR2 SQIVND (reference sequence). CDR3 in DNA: TGTGCCAGTAGTATAACTTACGACGGTACCTACACTGAAGCTTTCTTT. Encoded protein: CASSITYDGTYTEAFF. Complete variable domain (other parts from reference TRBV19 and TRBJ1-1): DGGITQSPKYLFRKEGQNVTLSCEQNLNHDAMYWYRQDPGQGLRLIYYSQIVNDFQKGDIAEGYSVSREKKESFPLTVTSAQKNPTAFYLCASSITYDGTYTEAFFGQGTRLTVV.

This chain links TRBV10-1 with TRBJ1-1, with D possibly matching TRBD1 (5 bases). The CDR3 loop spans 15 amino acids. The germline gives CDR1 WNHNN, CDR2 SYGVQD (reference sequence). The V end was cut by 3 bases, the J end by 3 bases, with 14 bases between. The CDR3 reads CASSDGAPPDTEAFF. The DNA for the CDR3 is TGCGCCAGCAGTGACGGGGCCCCGCCGGACACTGAAGCTTTCTTT.

The CDR3 spells CASSNSGTPEAFF. The DNA of the CDR3 is TGTGCCAGCAGCAACTCCGGGACGCCTGAAGCTTTCTTT. The chain links TRBV7-9 to TRBJ1-1, with D possibly being TRBD1 (5 bases). The V gene's germline CDR1 is SEHNR and CDR2 FQNEAQ (reference sequence). The germline V and J ends were trimmed by 5 bases and 6 bases, with 13 bases remaining between them. The CDR3 is 13 amino acids.

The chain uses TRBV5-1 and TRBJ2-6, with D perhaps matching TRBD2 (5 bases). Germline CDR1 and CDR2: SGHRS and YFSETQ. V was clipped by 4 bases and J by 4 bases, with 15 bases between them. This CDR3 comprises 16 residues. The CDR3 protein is CASSPGNSLGANVLTF. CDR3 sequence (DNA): TGCGCCAGCAGCCCGGGAAACTCTCTGGGGGCCAACGTCCTGACTTTC.

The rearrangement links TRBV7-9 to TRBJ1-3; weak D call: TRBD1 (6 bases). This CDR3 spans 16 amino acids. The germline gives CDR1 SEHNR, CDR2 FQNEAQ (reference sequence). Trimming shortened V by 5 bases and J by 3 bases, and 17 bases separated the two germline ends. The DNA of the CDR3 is TGTGCCAGCAGCCTAACAGGGACCCGGGTTGGAAACACCATATATTTT. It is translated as CASSLTGTRVGNTIYF. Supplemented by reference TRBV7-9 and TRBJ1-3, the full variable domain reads DTGVSQNPRHKITKRGQNVTFRCDPISEHNRLYWYRQTLGQGPEFLTYFQNEAQLEKSRLLSDRFSAERPKGSFSTLEIQRTEQGDSAMYLCASSLTGTRVGNTIYFGEGSWLTVV.

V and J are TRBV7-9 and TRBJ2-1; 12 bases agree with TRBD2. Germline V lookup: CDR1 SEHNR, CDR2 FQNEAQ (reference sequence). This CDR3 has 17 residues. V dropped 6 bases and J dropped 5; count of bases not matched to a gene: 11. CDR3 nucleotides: TGTGCCAGCAGATCCCTAGCGGGGGGGCTCTTCGACAATGAGCAGTTCTTC. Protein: CASRSLAGGLFDNEQFF.

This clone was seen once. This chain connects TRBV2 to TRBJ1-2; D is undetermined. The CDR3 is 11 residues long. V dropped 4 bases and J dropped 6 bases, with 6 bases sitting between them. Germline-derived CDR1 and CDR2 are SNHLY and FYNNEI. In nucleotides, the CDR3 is TGTGCCAGCAGTGGCCGGGATGGCTACACCTTC. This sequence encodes CASSGRDGYTF.

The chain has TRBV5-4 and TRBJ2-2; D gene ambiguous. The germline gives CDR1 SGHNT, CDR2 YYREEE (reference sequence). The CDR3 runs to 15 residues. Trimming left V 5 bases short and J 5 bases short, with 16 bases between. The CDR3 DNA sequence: TGTGCCAGCAGGCAGTGGGCGGCGTTAACCGGGGAGCTGTTTTTT. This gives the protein CASRQWAALTGELFF.

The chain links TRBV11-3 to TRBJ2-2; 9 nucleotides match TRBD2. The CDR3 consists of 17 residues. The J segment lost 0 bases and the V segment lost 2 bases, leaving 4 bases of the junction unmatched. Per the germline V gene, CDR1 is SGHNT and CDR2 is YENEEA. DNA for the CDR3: TGTGCCAGCAGCTTACTAGCGGGGTTATCGAACACCGGGGAGCTGTTTTTT. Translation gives CASSLLAGLSNTGELFF.

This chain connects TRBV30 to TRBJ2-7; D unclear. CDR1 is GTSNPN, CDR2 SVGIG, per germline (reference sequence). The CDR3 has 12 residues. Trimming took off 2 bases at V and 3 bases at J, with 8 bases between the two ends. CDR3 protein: CAWSNIHYEQYF. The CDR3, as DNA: TGTGCCTGGAGTAATATCCACTACGAGCAGTACTTC.

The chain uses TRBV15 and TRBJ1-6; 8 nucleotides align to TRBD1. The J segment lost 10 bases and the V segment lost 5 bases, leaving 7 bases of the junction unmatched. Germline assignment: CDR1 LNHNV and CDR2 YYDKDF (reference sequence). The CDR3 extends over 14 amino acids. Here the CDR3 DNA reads TGTGCCACCAGCGGAAGACAGGGGTGGTCACCCCTCCACTTT. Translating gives CATSGRQGWSPLHF.

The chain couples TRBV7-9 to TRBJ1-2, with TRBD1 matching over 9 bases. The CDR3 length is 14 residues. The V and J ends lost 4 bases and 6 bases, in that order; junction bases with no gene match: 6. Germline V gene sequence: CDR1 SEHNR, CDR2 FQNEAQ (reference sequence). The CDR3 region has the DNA TGTGCCAGCAGCTCGAAGGACAGGGGAGATGGCTACACCTTC. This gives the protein CASSSKDRGDGYTF.

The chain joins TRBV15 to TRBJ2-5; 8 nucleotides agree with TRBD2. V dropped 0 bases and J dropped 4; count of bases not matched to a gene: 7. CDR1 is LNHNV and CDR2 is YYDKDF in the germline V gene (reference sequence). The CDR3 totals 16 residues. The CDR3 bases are TGTGCCACCAGCAGAGAGGCCGGGGGGGGGCGAGAGACCCAGTACTTC. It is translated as CATSREAGGGRETQYF.

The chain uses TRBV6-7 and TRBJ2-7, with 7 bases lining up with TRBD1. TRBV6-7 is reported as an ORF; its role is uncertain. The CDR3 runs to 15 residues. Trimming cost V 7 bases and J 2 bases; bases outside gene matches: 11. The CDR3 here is CASTYDRVLPYEQYF. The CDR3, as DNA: TGTGCCAGCACATACGACAGGGTCCTTCCCTACGAGCAGTACTTC.